This TCR beta chain was sequenced for a study of regulatory T cells in long-lasting Graves disease. Study overall: The antithyroid drugs taken by newly diagnosed Graves' patients had been used for under 3 months.

Germline loops: CDR1 SGHKS, CDR2 YYEKEE (reference sequence). V shed 1 base and J shed 7 bases, with 14 bases lying between them. The CDR3 length is 14 residues. The sample holds one count of this clonotype. As to time point: newly diagnosed GD, antithyroid drugs for less than 3 months. The TCR library was made from RNA extracted from PBMCs. Relying on iRepertoire HTBI primers and Arm-PCR of CDR3 regions, the team built TCR beta libraries. A single record per CDR3 protein comes from TCRdb applying MiXCR to the multiplex PCR reads. Of 580,000 or so distinct CDR3 sequences in the sample, about 16% were seen once. The sample was also reused in another study, on T cells in Graves' hyperthyroidism and ophthalmopathy.

The receptor was isolated from a man younger than 30 with Graves disease. Material: peripheral blood mononuclear cells (PBMCs), obtained at new diagnosis, from a patient treated with antithyroid drugs. The chain combines TRBV5-5 with TRBJ1-1; no clear D gene. CDR3 in amino acids: CASSLYSSGVEAFF. Written as DNA, the CDR3 is TGTGCCAGCAGCTTGTACTCCTCAGGAGTTGAAGCTTTCTTT.